These 19 T cell receptor beta chains came from one sample sequenced in a study of blood T cell repertoires in COVID-19. Libraries were prepared by immunoSEQ multiplex PCR; TCRdb keeps only in-frame clonotypes and omits some of them. The data hold some 270,000 clones, with approximately 81% observed a single time. The sequenced material came from PBMCs or T cells enriched from blood (not recorded which). The source is a woman aged 50 to 65 who had been exposed to COVID-19.

The gene calls are TRBV5-1 and TRBJ2-3; D not resolved. This CDR3 has 14 amino acids. Germline CDR1 and CDR2: SGHRS and YFSETQ. V was pared by 1 base and J by 1 base, with 7 bases between. CDR3 coding DNA: TGCGCCAGCAGCTTGACAGTGGGCACAGATACGCAGTATTTT. Translating gives CASSLTVGTDTQYF. The full variable domain, in which reference TRBV5-1 and TRBJ2-3 provide the parts outside the CDR3, is KAGVTQTPRYLIKTRGQQVTLSCSPISGHRSVSWYQQTPGQGLQFLFEYFSETQRNKGNFPGRFSGRQFSNSRSEMNVSTLELGDSALYLCASSLTVGTDTQYFGPGTRLTVL.

The genes are TRBV15 and TRBJ1-6; D gene uncertain. Germline V lookup: CDR1 LNHNV, CDR2 YYDKDF (reference sequence). V was pared by 6 bases and J by 0 bases, with 6 bases between. The CDR3 contains 14 residues. CDR3 sequence reads: CATRKSSYNSPLHF. CDR3 nucleotide sequence: TGTGCCACCAGGAAGAGCTCCTATAATTCACCCCTCCACTTT. Drawing the rest from reference TRBV15 and TRBJ1-6, the complete variable domain is DAMVIQNPRYQVTQFGKPVTLSCSQTLNHNVMYWYQQKSSQAPKLLFHYYDKDFNNEADTPDNFQSRRPNTSFCFLDIRSPGLGDTAMYLCATRKSSYNSPLHFGNGTRLTVT.

This clone appeared a few times. V and J are TRBV7-3 and TRBJ2-1, with 9 nucleotides matching TRBD2. Germline CDR1 reads SGHTA; CDR2 reads FQGTGA. The junction had 0 bases not matched to a gene; V was cut back by 3 bases and J by 3 bases. The CDR3 loop spans 14 amino acids. CDR3 in DNA: TGTGCCAGCAGCTTTAGCGGGGGCTACAATGAGCAGTTCTTC. Its translation is CASSFSGGYNEQFF.

A remark on this clone: Other DNA sequences in the sample encode the same CDR3. V usage is TRBV9 and J usage is TRBJ1-1; no clear D. V was cut by 0 bases and J by 0 bases, with 3 bases left in between. The V gene's germline CDR1 is SGDLS and CDR2 YYNGEE. The CDR3 runs to 13 residues. The CDR3 spells CASSVAVNTEAFF. DNA for the CDR3: TGTGCCAGCAGCGTAGCTGTGAACACTGAAGCTTTCTTT.

V usage is TRBV19 and J usage is TRBJ1-5; TRBD1 might be the D (6 bases). The CDR3 spans 15 residues. Germline-derived CDR1 and CDR2 are LNHDA and SQIVND (reference sequence). Trimming shortened V by 9 bases and J by 2 bases, and 17 bases separated the two germline ends. The CDR3 region has the DNA TGTGCCAGCGTGGGGGCAGGGGTGGGCAATCAGCCCCAGCATTTT. As protein: CASVGAGVGNQPQHF.

J is TRBJ1-6 and V is TRBV28; possibly TRBD1 for D (6 bases). The CDR3 has 14 amino acids. Germline assignment: CDR1 MDHEN and CDR2 SYDVKM. Trimming cost V 6 bases and J 7 bases, with 13 bases left between them. As DNA, the CDR3 is TGTGCCAGCAGAAGGGACACAGGAAATTCACCCCTCCACTTT. Protein product: CASRRDTGNSPLHF.

With regard to this clone: The identical CDR3 is also encoded by other nucleotide sequences in the sample. The genes are TRBV19 and TRBJ1-1; D may be TRBD1 (6 bases). This CDR3 has 13 amino acids. Germline values: CDR1 LNHDA, CDR2 SQIVND (reference sequence). V shed 6 bases and J shed 0 bases, with 8 bases lying between them. The chain's CDR3 is CASRQGLNTEAFF. The CDR3 DNA reads as TGTGCCAGTAGACAGGGTTTGAACACTGAAGCTTTCTTT.

The rearrangement uses TRBV30 and TRBJ1-2; TRBD1 might be the D (5 bases). The CDR3 length is 15 residues. Germline CDR1 and CDR2: GTSNPN and SVGIG (reference sequence). The germline V and J ends were trimmed by 2 bases and 2 bases, with 15 bases remaining between them. The DNA of the CDR3 is TGTGCCTGGAGTCCTCAGGGAAGTGAGAACTATGGCTACACCTTC. It specifies CAWSPQGSENYGYTF.

This rearrangement joins TRBV6-5 to TRBJ2-7, with D possibly being TRBD1 (6 bases). Trimming took 8 bases from V and 12 from J, leaving 20 bases between them. The V gene's germline CDR1 is MNHEY and CDR2 SVGAGI. CDR3 size: 12 residues. The CDR3 is CASYRTALDGYF. DNA of the CDR3: TGTGCCAGCTACCGGACAGCCCTCGATGGGTACTTC.

V and J are TRBV18 and TRBJ2-3, with D perhaps TRBD1 (6 bases). The CDR3 extends over 15 amino acids. Germline loops: CDR1 KGHSH, CDR2 LQKENI. The V and J ends lost 6 bases and 4 bases respectively, with 17 bases between them. CDR3 sequence: CASSSTGSRADTQYF. In DNA form, the CDR3 reads TGTGCCAGCTCTTCCACAGGGAGTAGGGCAGATACGCAGTATTTT. The variable domain in full, with the rest retrieved from reference TRBV18 and TRBJ2-3, is NAGVMQNPRHLVRRRGQEARLRCSPMKGHSHVYWYRQLPEEGLKFMVYLQKENIIDESGMPKERFSAEFPKEGPSILRIQQVVRGDSAAYFCASSSTGSRADTQYFGPGTRLTVL.

The genes are TRBV12-3 or TRBV12-4 and TRBJ1-2, with 7 nucleotides matching TRBD1. V lost 7 bases to trimming and J lost 2 bases; unmatched junction nucleotides: 4. This CDR3 is built from 13 residues. Here the CDR3 DNA reads TGTGCCAGCACCACAGGGGAGAACTATGGCTACACCTTC. Its protein product is CASTTGENYGYTF.

The chain employs TRBV27 and TRBJ1-5; TRBD1 might be the D (5 bases). The V end was cut by 3 bases, the J end by 4 bases, with 16 bases between. The CDR3 covers 16 residues. Germline CDR1 is MNHEY and CDR2 is SMNVEV (reference sequence). The CDR3 nucleotides read TGTGCCAGCAGTTTTGGGGGGTATGAAAATAATCAGCCCCAGCATTTT. Amino acid sequence: CASSFGGYENNQPQHF.

The chain recombines TRBV28 with TRBJ1-1, with D perhaps matching TRBD1 (6 bases). The germline V gene encodes CDR1 MDHEN and CDR2 SYDVKM. The ends were cut back, 1 base at V and 0 bases at J, with 9 bases in the middle. This CDR3 region has 15 residues. CDR3 coding DNA: TGTGCCAGCAGTTTATTGACAGGTTTGAACACTGAAGCTTTCTTT. It yields the protein CASSLLTGLNTEAFF.

The genes are TRBV18 and TRBJ2-1; no firm D call. V gave up 6 bases and J gave up 7 bases, with 10 bases separating them. This CDR3 spans 12 amino acids. CDR1 is KGHSH and CDR2 is LQKENI in the germline V gene. Written as DNA, the CDR3 is TGTGCCAGCTCTCCGACTGATAATGAGCAGTTCTTC. It translates to CASSPTDNEQFF.

This chain links TRBV11-2 with TRBJ1-6, with D uncertain. The CDR3 totals 14 residues. CDR1 and CDR2 from the germline V gene are SGHAT and FQNNGV. V was clipped by 1 base and J by 8 bases, with 9 bases between them. CDR3: CASSLAGMDSPLHF. The CDR3 DNA is TGTGCCAGCAGCTTAGCCGGGATGGATTCACCCCTCCACTTT. Together with reference TRBV11-2 and TRBJ1-6, the CDR3 gives the full variable domain: EAGVAQSPRYKIIEKRQSVAFWCNPISGHATLYWYQQILGQGPKLLIQFQNNGVVDDSQLPKDRFSAERLKGVDSTLKIQPAKLEDSAVYLCASSLAGMDSPLHFGNGTRLTVT.

This chain links TRBV5-1 with TRBJ1-1, with D unresolved. The CDR3 has 14 residues. CDR1 is SGHRS, CDR2 YFSETQ, per germline. The V and J ends lost 4 bases and 1 base respectively, with 11 bases between them. DNA for the CDR3: TGCGCCAGCAGCCCAGAATTATCGAACACTGAAGCTTTCTTT. Translation: CASSPELSNTEAFF.

The chain uses TRBV5-1 and TRBJ2-5, with 7 bases fitting TRBD1. Germline V lookup: CDR1 SGHRS, CDR2 YFSETQ. The V and J ends lost 3 bases and 6 bases, in that order; junction bases with no gene match: 5. This CDR3 spans 13 amino acids. CDR3 residues: CASSSRQGQTQYF. The CDR3 bases are TGCGCCAGCAGCTCGCGACAGGGACAGACCCAGTACTTC.

This chain links TRBV29-1 with TRBJ2-7, with D perhaps TRBD2 (6 bases). CDR1 is SQVTM, CDR2 ANQGSEA, per germline. V dropped 6 bases and J dropped 6 bases, with 12 bases sitting between them. The CDR3 has 11 residues. CDR3 in DNA: TGCAGCGTCGCGGGGCACGCCGAGCAGTACTTC. Amino acid sequence: CSVAGHAEQYF.

The chain couples TRBV19 to TRBJ2-7; 7 bases match TRBD2. Germline V lookup: CDR1 LNHDA, CDR2 SQIVND (reference sequence). The CDR3 has 15 residues. The ends lost 10 bases at V and 3 bases at J; junction bases unmatched: 15. The CDR3 bases are TGTGCCACCGATCCTGGAAGGGGACTAAACTACGAGCAGTACTTC. It specifies CATDPGRGLNYEQYF.